A single sample is the source of the 32 T cell receptor beta chains below, sequenced in a study of blood T cell repertoires in COVID-19. Repertoires were generated with immunoSEQ multiplex PCR, while TCRdb's copy carries only in-frame clones and drops some. The sample records 400,000 to 500,000 clones, roughly 84% being singletons. Source material: PBMCs or T cells enriched from blood (not recorded which). These receptor sequences come from a woman aged 18-30 years who had been exposed to COVID-19.

The rearrangement links TRBV28 to TRBJ2-2, with 8 nucleotides matching TRBD1. The CDR3 has 15 amino acids. After removal of 3 bases from V and 6 bases from J, the junction contained 6 bases not matched to a gene. Germline CDR1 is MDHEN and CDR2 is SYDVKM. CDR3 sequence (DNA): TGTGCCAGCAGTTTCCGGGACAGGATAGCCGGGGAGCTGTTTTTT. Protein: CASSFRDRIAGELFF.

V and J are TRBV4-3 and TRBJ2-3; no reliable D call. The CDR3 covers 14 residues. V gave up 3 bases and J gave up 5 bases, with 12 bases separating them. The V gene's germline CDR1 is LGHNA and CDR2 YSLEER. CDR3 nucleotides: TGCGCCAGCAGCCATACGTCACCGGGAGATACGCAGTATTTT. Translated, it gives CASSHTSPGDTQYF.

This chain joins TRBV15 and TRBJ2-5; 10 bases line up with TRBD1. There are 15 residues in the CDR3. V shed 0 bases and J 5 bases; nucleotides not matched to a gene: 3. Germline-derived CDR1 and CDR2 are LNHNV and YYDKDF (reference sequence). The CDR3 loop reads CATSRETGGRETQYF. The CDR3 DNA follows: TGTGCCACCAGCAGAGAGACAGGGGGCCGGGAGACCCAGTACTTC.

This chain links TRBV7-9 with TRBJ2-1, with D perhaps TRBD2 (6 bases). V was pared by 1 base and J by 7 bases, with 11 bases between. CDR3 length: 14 amino acids. From germline, CDR1 is SEHNR and CDR2 FQNEAQ (reference sequence). CDR3 loop: CASSLVAAKNEQFF. The CDR3 region has the DNA TGTGCCAGCAGCTTAGTAGCGGCCAAAAATGAGCAGTTCTTC.

The CDR3 reads CASSLRLAGGSGANVLTF. CDR3 coding DNA: TGTGCCAGCAGCTTAAGACTAGCGGGGGGATCTGGGGCCAACGTCCTGACTTTC. This chain links TRBV7-2 with TRBJ2-6, with 13 positions matching TRBD2. CDR1 is SGHTA, CDR2 FQGNSA, per germline. The CDR3 sequence is 18 residues long. Unmatched junction bases numbered 2, after V lost 2 bases and J lost 1 base.

As regards this clone: The same CDR3 arises from other DNA sequences in this sample as well. The chain links TRBV27 to TRBJ1-6, with D tentatively TRBD1 (6 bases). The CDR3 is 14 amino acids. Germline lookup yields CDR1 MNHEY and CDR2 SMNVEV (reference sequence). Trimming stripped 3 bases from V and 7 bases from J, with 10 bases between. CDR3 sequence: CASSFPGGNSPLHF. The CDR3 nucleotides read TGTGCCAGCAGTTTTCCGGGGGGCAATTCACCCCTCCACTTT.

The V gene is TRBV7-9, the J gene TRBJ2-3; D is ambiguous. Deletions cut 0 bases from V and 12 bases from J, with 16 bases between. The CDR3 has 14 residues. CDR1 and CDR2 (germline): SEHNR, FQNEAQ (reference sequence). CDR3 loop: CASSLASSGSPQYF. The CDR3 DNA is TGTGCCAGCAGCTTAGCATCGTCGGGTTCCCCTCAGTATTTT.

J is TRBJ2-7 and V is TRBV9; 8 bases are shared with TRBD1. The CDR3 contains 18 residues. From germline, CDR1 is SGDLS and CDR2 YYNGEE. V lost 0 bases, J lost 3 bases, and 14 bases stayed unmatched. This chain's CDR3 is CASSVGIRTGNIHYEQYF. CDR3 DNA sequence: TGTGCCAGCAGCGTAGGAATCCGGACAGGGAATATCCACTACGAGCAGTACTTC.

The gene calls are TRBV10-3 and TRBJ2-3; D may be TRBD2 (5 bases). CDR3 length: 15 amino acids. V lost 6 bases to trimming and J lost 2 bases, with 15 bases between them. Germline CDR1 is ENHRY and CDR2 is SYGVKD. CDR3 protein: CAIRHTRAITDTQYF. In nucleotides, the CDR3 is TGTGCCATCAGGCACACGAGGGCCATCACAGATACGCAGTATTTT.

This clone occurred once. The chain uses TRBV24-1 and TRBJ2-4; maybe TRBD1 (7 bases). Germline loops: CDR1 KGHDR, CDR2 SFDVKD. Trimming took off 3 bases at V and 2 bases at J, with 13 bases between the two ends. The CDR3 contains 16 residues. CDR3 protein: CATSDGGGPTKNIQYF. The DNA of the CDR3 is TGTGCCACCAGTGATGGAGGGGGCCCAACCAAAAACATTCAGTACTTC.

The rearrangement joins TRBV15 to TRBJ2-7, with D possibly being TRBD2 (6 bases). Trimming took 0 bases from V and 2 from J, leaving 11 bases between them. The CDR3 has 15 amino acids. Germline V gene sequence: CDR1 LNHNV, CDR2 YYDKDF (reference sequence). The CDR3 spells CATSREGGETYEQYF. The CDR3 nucleotides are TGTGCCACCAGCAGAGAAGGAGGGGAGACCTACGAGCAGTACTTC.

The chain carries TRBV19 and TRBJ2-5; D perhaps matches TRBD1 (5 bases). The V gene's germline CDR1 is LNHDA and CDR2 SQIVND (reference sequence). V lost 4 bases and J 5 bases, leaving 11 bases between the germline ends. This CDR3 is 13 amino acids long. CDR3 DNA sequence: TGTGCCAGTAGTAAAGGGGTGTCGGAGACCCAGTACTTC. It is translated as CASSKGVSETQYF. The full variable domain, rest sourced from reference TRBV19 and TRBJ2-5, is DGGITQSPKYLFRKEGQNVTLSCEQNLNHDAMYWYRQDPGQGLRLIYYSQIVNDFQKGDIAEGYSVSREKKESFPLTVTSAQKNPTAFYLCASSKGVSETQYFGPGTRLLVL.

The rearrangement links TRBV6-4 to TRBJ2-3; tentative D call: TRBD2 (5 bases). Germline CDR1 is MRHNA and CDR2 is SNTAGT. The CDR3 runs 15 residues. Trimming stripped 0 bases from V and 1 base from J, with 8 bases between. The CDR3 is CASSDSRGGTDTQYF. For the CDR3, the DNA is TGTGCCAGCAGTGACTCACGGGGAGGCACAGATACGCAGTATTTT.

This sequence joins TRBV5-6 and TRBJ1-5, with 7 bases aligning to TRBD1. Germline V gene data show CDR1 as SGHDT and CDR2 as YYEEEE. Trimming at V came to 0 bases and at J to 1 base, leaving 4 bases not matched to a gene. CDR3 length: 16 residues. For the CDR3, the DNA is TGTGCCAGCAGCTTGGGGAGACAGGGCAGCAATCAGCCCCAGCATTTT. Protein sequence: CASSLGRQGSNQPQHF.

This clone has only a few counts. The chain joins TRBV19 to TRBJ2-2; maybe TRBD2 (6 bases). The length of the CDR3 is 14 residues. Trimming removed 4 bases from V and 7 bases from J, with 13 bases in between. Germline lookup yields CDR1 LNHDA and CDR2 SQIVND (reference sequence). This CDR3 reads CASSRFGGNGELFF. The CDR3 DNA is TGTGCCAGTAGTAGGTTTGGAGGGAACGGGGAGCTGTTTTTT.

CDR3 nucleotides: TGTGCCAGCAGCTTAGGGCGGGGCCGATCCTACAATGAGCAGTTCTTC. Its translation is CASSLGRGRSYNEQFF. V is TRBV7-2 and J is TRBJ2-1, with D possibly TRBD2 on 6 matching bases. Germline CDR1 and CDR2: SGHTA and FQGNSA. V was shortened by 1 base and J by 1 base, with 11 bases between the two germline ends. There are 16 residues in the CDR3. Full variable domain (remainder filled in from reference TRBV7-2 and TRBJ2-1): GAGVSQSPSNKVTEKGKDVELRCDPISGHTALYWYRQSLGQGLEFLIYFQGNSAPDKSGLPSDRFSAERTGGSVSTLTIQRTQQEDSAVYLCASSLGRGRSYNEQFFGPGTRLTVL.

The chain links TRBV11-3 to TRBJ2-1; 8 nucleotides match TRBD2. V trimming: 1 base; J trimming: 8 bases; junction bases outside the gene matches: 7. This CDR3 region has 15 residues. Per germline, CDR1 SGHNT and CDR2 YENEEA. CDR3 in amino acids: CASSLGAGVLYEQFF. The CDR3 DNA is TGTGCCAGCAGCTTAGGAGCGGGAGTGCTTTATGAGCAGTTCTTC.

This clone came up once. The chain couples TRBV28 to TRBJ1-1; D perhaps matches TRBD1 (5 bases). Per the germline V gene, CDR1 is MDHEN and CDR2 is SYDVKM. The CDR3 contains 16 residues. Trimming took 6 bases from V and 4 from J, leaving 21 bases between them. Here the CDR3 DNA reads TGTGCCAGCAGCCTGCCTGGGGGAGGGTTGAGCACTGAAGCTTTCTTT. Translating it yields CASSLPGGGLSTEAFF.

This clone showed up just once. The chain combines TRBV19 with TRBJ2-1, with 11 bases aligning to TRBD1. CDR1 is LNHDA and CDR2 is SQIVND in the germline V gene (reference sequence). The CDR3 loop spans 14 amino acids. V lost 4 bases and J lost 6; bases outside the gene matches: 2. CDR3 protein: CASSKGTGGNEQFF. CDR3 coding DNA: TGTGCCAGTAGTAAAGGGACAGGGGGCAATGAGCAGTTCTTC.

This sequence joins TRBV4-3 and TRBJ2-7; TRBD2 aligns across 8 bases. The CDR3 runs 15 residues. Germline trimming cut 3 bases from V and 5 bases from J; bases unmatched to any gene: 9. Germline lookup yields CDR1 LGHNA and CDR2 YSLEER. The CDR3 spells CASSQSLAGSDEQYF. The CDR3 DNA sequence: TGCGCCAGCAGCCAGTCGTTAGCGGGGAGCGACGAGCAGTACTTC.

In regard to this clone: The conserved phenylalanine or tryptophan normally closing the CDR3 is absent here, so this likely arose from a read error. The DNA is left out, because the CDR3 cannot be placed on it with certainty; the CDR3 is given as TCRdb lists it. The rearrangement links TRBV4-2 to TRBJ2-3; TRBD2 is the table's D call and was not checked against the DNA. The CDR3 spans 10 amino acids, including both terminal residues. The germline CDR1 and CDR2 sequences are LGHNA and YNFKEQ. This chain's CDR3 is CASSQVGLEG.

CDR3 amino acids: CASSQGQIYGYTF. Here the CDR3 DNA reads TGCGCCAGCAGCCAGGGACAGATCTATGGCTACACCTTC. The J gene is TRBJ1-2, the V gene TRBV4-3; TRBD1 matches at 7 bases. The CDR3 has 13 amino acids. Germline V lookup: CDR1 LGHNA, CDR2 YSLEER. J lost 4 bases, V lost 3 bases, and 2 bases had no gene match.

The rearrangement links TRBV5-1 to TRBJ2-2, with a tentative D call TRBD1 (6 bases). From germline, CDR1 is SGHRS and CDR2 YFSETQ. Deletions cut 4 bases from V and 4 bases from J, with 11 bases between. The CDR3 spans 14 residues. CDR3 amino acids: CASSAGQPTGELFF. CDR3 nucleotide sequence: TGCGCCAGCAGCGCCGGACAGCCCACCGGGGAGCTGTTTTTT.

V is TRBV4-3 and J is TRBJ2-3, with TRBD2 identical over 14 bases. The germline V gene has CDR1 LGHNA and CDR2 YSLEER. There are 17 residues in the CDR3. With V trimmed by 3 bases and J by 0 bases, 2 bases remained unmatched. The CDR3 loop reads CASSHGTSGGSTDTQYF. The DNA for the CDR3 is TGCGCCAGCAGCCACGGGACTAGCGGGGGTAGCACAGATACGCAGTATTTT.

The CDR3 nucleotides read TGTGCCAGCAGCTTTGAAGCCCGGGCTAACTATGGCTACACCTTC. Encoded protein: CASSFEARANYGYTF. The chain combines TRBV7-9 with TRBJ1-2; D is unclear. This CDR3 has 15 amino acids. The V end was cut by 3 bases, the J end by 0 bases, with 11 bases between. Germline loops: CDR1 SEHNR, CDR2 FQNEAQ (reference sequence). Complete variable domain (other parts from reference TRBV7-9 and TRBJ1-2): DTGVSQNPRHKITKRGQNVTFRCDPISEHNRLYWYRQTLGQGPEFLTYFQNEAQLEKSRLLSDRFSAERPKGSFSTLEIQRTEQGDSAMYLCASSFEARANYGYTFGSGTRLTVV.

The gene calls are TRBV11-1 and TRBJ2-5; 7 nucleotides align to TRBD2. The CDR3 has 16 amino acids. The germline CDR1 and CDR2 sequences are SGHAT and FQDESV (reference sequence). Germline trimming cut 2 bases from V and 0 bases from J; bases unmatched to any gene: 6. CDR3 amino acids: CASSLSLAVYQETQYF. The CDR3 coding sequence is TGTGCCAGCAGCTTATCCCTAGCGGTGTACCAAGAGACCCAGTACTTC. Full variable domain (rest looked up from reference TRBV11-1 and TRBJ2-5): EAEVAQSPRYKITEKSQAVAFWCDPISGHATLYWYRQILGQGPELLVQFQDESVVDDSQLPKDRFSAERLKGVDSTLKIQPAELGDSAMYLCASSLSLAVYQETQYFGPGTRLLVL.

The J gene is TRBJ1-1, the V gene TRBV19, with TRBD1 matching 7 bases. The CDR3 length is 13 residues. After removal of 6 bases from V and 11 bases from J, the junction contained 12 bases not matched to a gene. Germline lookup yields CDR1 LNHDA and CDR2 SQIVND (reference sequence). CDR3 region: CASSPDRASSAFF. DNA of the CDR3: TGTGCCAGTAGCCCTGACAGGGCCAGCAGCGCTTTCTTT. The full variable domain, in which reference TRBV19 and TRBJ1-1 provide the parts outside the CDR3, is DGGITQSPKYLFRKEGQNVTLSCEQNLNHDAMYWYRQDPGQGLRLIYYSQIVNDFQKGDIAEGYSVSREKKESFPLTVTSAQKNPTAFYLCASSPDRASSAFFGQGTRLTVV.

V and J are TRBV5-6 and TRBJ2-7, with TRBD1 matching 10 bases. The CDR3 loop spans 15 amino acids. CDR1 SGHDT and CDR2 YYEEEE come from the germline V gene. The trim removed 3 bases at V and 4 bases at J, leaving 7 bases unmatched. The CDR3 region has the DNA TGTGCCAGCAGCTACCCGGGACAGGGGTTGTACGAGCAGTACTTC. Translated: CASSYPGQGLYEQYF.

The chain combines TRBV20-1 with TRBJ2-1; TRBD2 aligns across 7 bases. V shed 3 bases, J shed 4 bases, and the junction held 12 bases outside the gene matches. CDR1 DFQATT and CDR2 SNEGSKA come from the germline V gene (reference sequence). The CDR3 is made up of 16 amino acids. CDR3 sequence (DNA): TGCAGTGCTAGTGACCAACTGGGAGGGCCATACAATGAGCAGTTCTTC. Its protein product is CSASDQLGGPYNEQFF.

This chain uses TRBV10-3 with TRBJ1-2; TRBD1 matches 7 bases. This CDR3 comprises 12 residues. With V trimmed by 6 bases and J by 4 bases, 2 bases remained unmatched. Germline assignment: CDR1 ENHRY and CDR2 SYGVKD. The DNA for the CDR3 is TGTGCCATCAGGGGGACAGCCTATGGCTACACCTTC. Translated, it gives CAIRGTAYGYTF.

This chain uses TRBV30 with TRBJ2-2; the match to TRBD2 covers 12 bases. The germline V gene has CDR1 GTSNPN and CDR2 SVGIG (reference sequence). The trim removed 1 base at V and 0 bases at J, leaving 9 bases unmatched. This CDR3 has 19 residues. CDR3 loop: CAWSGLAGDKPANTGELFF. In DNA form, the CDR3 reads TGTGCCTGGAGTGGACTAGCGGGGGATAAACCCGCGAACACCGGGGAGCTGTTTTTT.

The chain combines TRBV10-2 with TRBJ2-7; TRBD2 aligns across 11 bases. V shed 6 bases and J 2 bases; nucleotides not matched to a gene: 6. CDR1 WSHSY and CDR2 SAAADI come from the germline V gene. The length of the CDR3 is 15 residues. Here the CDR3 reads CASREILAGAYEQYF. CDR3 bases: TGCGCCAGCAGAGAGATACTAGCGGGGGCCTACGAGCAGTACTTC.